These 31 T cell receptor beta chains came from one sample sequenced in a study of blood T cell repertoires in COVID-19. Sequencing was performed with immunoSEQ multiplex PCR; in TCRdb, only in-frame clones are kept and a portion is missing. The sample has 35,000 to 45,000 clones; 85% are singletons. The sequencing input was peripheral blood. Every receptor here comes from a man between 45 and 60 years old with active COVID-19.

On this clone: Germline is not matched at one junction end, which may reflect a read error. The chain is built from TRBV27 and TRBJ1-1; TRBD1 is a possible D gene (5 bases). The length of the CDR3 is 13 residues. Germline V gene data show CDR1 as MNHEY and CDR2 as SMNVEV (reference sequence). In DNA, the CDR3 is TGTGCCAGCAGTTTGGGGGGGAACGCTGAAGCTTTCTTT. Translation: CASSLGGNAEAFF.

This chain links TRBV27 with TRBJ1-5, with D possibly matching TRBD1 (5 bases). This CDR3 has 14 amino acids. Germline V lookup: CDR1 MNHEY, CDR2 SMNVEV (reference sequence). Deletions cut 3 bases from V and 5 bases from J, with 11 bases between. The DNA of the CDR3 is TGTGCCAGCAGTTTGCTTCAGGGCCATCAGCCCCAGCATTTT. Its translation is CASSLLQGHQPQHF.

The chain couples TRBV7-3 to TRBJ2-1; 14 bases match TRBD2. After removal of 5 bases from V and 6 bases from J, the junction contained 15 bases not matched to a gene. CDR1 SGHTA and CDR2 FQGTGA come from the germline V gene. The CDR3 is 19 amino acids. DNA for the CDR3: TGTGCCAGCAGCCCGAGAGTGACTAGCGGGAGGGCCGGTGTCAATGAGCAGTTCTTC. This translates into CASSPRVTSGRAGVNEQFF.

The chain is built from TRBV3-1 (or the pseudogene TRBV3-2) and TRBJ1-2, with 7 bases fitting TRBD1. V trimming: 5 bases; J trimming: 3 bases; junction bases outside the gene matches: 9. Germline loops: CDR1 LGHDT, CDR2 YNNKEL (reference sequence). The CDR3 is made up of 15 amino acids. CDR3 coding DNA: TGTGCCAGCAGCAAAAGGGGGCCCGGGGACTATGGCTACACCTTC. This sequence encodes CASSKRGPGDYGYTF.

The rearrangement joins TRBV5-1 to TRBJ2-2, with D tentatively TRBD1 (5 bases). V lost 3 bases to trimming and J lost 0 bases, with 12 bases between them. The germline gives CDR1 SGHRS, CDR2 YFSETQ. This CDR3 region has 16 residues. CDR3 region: CASSWNQGANTGELFF. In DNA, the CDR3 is TGCGCCAGCAGCTGGAACCAAGGGGCGAACACCGGGGAGCTGTTTTTT.

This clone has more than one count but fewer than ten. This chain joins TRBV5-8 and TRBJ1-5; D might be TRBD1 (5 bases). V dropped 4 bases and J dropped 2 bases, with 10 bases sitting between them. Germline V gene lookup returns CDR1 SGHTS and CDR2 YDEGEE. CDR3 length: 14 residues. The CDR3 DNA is TGTGCCAGCAGCCCAGTAGGGGGCAATCAGCCCCAGCATTTT. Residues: CASSPVGGNQPQHF.

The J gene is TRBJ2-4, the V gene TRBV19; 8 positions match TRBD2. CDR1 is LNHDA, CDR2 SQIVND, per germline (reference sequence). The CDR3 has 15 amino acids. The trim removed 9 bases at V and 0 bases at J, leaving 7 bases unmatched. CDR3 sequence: CASSTSGLAKNIQYF. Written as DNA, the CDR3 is TGTGCCAGCTCCACTAGCGGACTAGCCAAAAACATTCAGTACTTC.

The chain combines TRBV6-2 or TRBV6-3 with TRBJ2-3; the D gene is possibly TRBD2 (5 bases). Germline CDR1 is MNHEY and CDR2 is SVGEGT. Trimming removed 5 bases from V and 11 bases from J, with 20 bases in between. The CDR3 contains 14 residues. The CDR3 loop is CASSPTGRGFEQYF. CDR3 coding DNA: TGTGCCAGCAGTCCAACTGGGAGAGGGTTTGAGCAGTATTTT.

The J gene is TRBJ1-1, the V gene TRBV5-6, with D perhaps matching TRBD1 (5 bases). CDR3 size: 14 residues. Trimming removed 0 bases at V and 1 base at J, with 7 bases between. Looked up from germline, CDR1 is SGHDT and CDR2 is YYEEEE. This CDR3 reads CASSLEQANTEAFF. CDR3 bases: TGTGCCAGCAGCTTGGAACAGGCGAACACTGAAGCTTTCTTT.

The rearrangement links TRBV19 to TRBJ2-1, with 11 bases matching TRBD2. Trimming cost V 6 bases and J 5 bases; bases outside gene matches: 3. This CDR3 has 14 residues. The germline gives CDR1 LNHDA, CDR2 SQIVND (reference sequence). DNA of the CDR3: TGTGCCAGTAGGAAGGGACTAGCGGACAATGAGCAGTTCTTC. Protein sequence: CASRKGLADNEQFF.

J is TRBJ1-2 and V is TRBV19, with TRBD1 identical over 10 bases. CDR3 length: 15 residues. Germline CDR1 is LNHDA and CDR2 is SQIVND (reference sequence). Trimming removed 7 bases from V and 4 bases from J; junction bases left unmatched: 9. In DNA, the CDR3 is TGTGCCAGTAAGGTTGTGACAGGGGGCAGCTATGGCTACACCTTC. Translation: CASKVVTGGSYGYTF.

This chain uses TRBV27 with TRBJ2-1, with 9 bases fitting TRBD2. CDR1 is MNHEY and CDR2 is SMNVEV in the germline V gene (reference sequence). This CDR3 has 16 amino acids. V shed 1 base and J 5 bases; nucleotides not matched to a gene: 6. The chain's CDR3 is CASSLLASGTHNEQFF. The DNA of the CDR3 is TGTGCCAGCAGTTTATTGGCTAGCGGGACCCACAATGAGCAGTTCTTC.

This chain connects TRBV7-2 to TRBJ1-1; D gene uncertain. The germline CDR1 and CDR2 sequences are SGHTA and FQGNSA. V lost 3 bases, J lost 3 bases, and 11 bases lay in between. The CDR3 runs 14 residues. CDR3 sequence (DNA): TGTGCCAGCAGCTTTAATTGGCGGGACACTGAAGCTTTCTTT. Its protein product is CASSFNWRDTEAFF. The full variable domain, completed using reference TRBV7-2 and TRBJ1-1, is GAGVSQSPSNKVTEKGKDVELRCDPISGHTALYWYRQSLGQGLEFLIYFQGNSAPDKSGLPSDRFSAERTGGSVSTLTIQRTQQEDSAVYLCASSFNWRDTEAFFGQGTRLTVV.

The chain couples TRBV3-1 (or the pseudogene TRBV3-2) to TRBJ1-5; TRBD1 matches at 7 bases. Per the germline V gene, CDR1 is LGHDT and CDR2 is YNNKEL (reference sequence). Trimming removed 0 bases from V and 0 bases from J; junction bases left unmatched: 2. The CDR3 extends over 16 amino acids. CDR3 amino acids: CASSQETGASNQPQHF. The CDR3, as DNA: TGTGCCAGCAGCCAAGAAACAGGGGCTAGCAATCAGCCCCAGCATTTT.

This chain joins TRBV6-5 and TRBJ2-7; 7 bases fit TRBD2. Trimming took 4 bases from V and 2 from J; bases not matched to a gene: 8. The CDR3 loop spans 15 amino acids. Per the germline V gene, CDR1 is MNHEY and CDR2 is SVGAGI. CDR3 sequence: CASSFGSGGTYEQYF. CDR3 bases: TGTGCCAGCAGTTTCGGATCGGGGGGAACCTACGAGCAGTACTTC.

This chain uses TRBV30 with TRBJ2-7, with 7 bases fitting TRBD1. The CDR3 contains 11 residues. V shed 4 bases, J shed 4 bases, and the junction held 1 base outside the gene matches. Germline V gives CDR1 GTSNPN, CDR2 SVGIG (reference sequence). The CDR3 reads CAWTGGYEQYF. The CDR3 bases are TGTGCCTGGACAGGGGGTTACGAGCAGTACTTC. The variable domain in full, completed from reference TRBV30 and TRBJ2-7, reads SQTIHQWPATLVQPVGSPLSLECTVEGTSNPNLYWYRQAAGRGLQLLFYSVGIGQISSEVPQNLSASRPQDRQFILSSKKLLLSDSGFYLCAWTGGYEQYFGPGTRLTVT.

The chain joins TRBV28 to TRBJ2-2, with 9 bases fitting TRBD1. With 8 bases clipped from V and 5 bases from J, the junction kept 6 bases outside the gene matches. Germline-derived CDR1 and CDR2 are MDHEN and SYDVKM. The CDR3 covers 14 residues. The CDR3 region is CASRGQGWTGELFF. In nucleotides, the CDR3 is TGTGCCAGCCGCGGACAGGGGTGGACCGGGGAGCTGTTTTTT. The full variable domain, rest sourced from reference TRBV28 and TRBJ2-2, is DVKVTQSSRYLVKRTGEKVFLECVQDMDHENMFWYRQDPGLGLRLIYFSYDVKMKEKGDIPEGYSVSREKKERFSLILESASTNQTSMYLCASRGQGWTGELFFGEGSRLTVL.

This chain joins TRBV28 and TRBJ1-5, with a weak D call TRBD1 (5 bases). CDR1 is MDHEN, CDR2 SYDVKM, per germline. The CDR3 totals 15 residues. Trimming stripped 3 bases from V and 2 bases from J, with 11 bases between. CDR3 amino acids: CASSLGWGGNQPQHF. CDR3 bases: TGTGCCAGCAGTTTGGGGTGGGGGGGCAATCAGCCCCAGCATTTT.

In DNA form, the CDR3 reads TGTGCCAGCTCCCGCGGAGGGACGAACACTGAAGCTTTCTTT. As protein: CASSRGGTNTEAFF. V gene TRBV21-1 combines with J gene TRBJ1-1. TRBV21-1 is a pseudogene segment. The CDR3 runs to 14 residues.

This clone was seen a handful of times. In nucleotides, the CDR3 is TGTGCCAGCAGCCAAGAACTAGCGGCTAGCTCCTACAATGAGCAGTTCTTC. It codes for CASSQELAASSYNEQFF. This rearrangement joins TRBV4-2 to TRBJ2-1, with 8 bases matching TRBD2. V was clipped by 0 bases and J by 0 bases; unmatched bases: 4. This CDR3 contains 17 residues. Germline assignment: CDR1 LGHNA and CDR2 YNFKEQ.

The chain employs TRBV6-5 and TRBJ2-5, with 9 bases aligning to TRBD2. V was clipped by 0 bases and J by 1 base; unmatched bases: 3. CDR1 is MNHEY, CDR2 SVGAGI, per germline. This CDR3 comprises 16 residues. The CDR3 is CASSYSPSGTQETQYF. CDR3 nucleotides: TGTGCCAGCAGTTACTCGCCTAGCGGGACCCAAGAGACCCAGTACTTC.

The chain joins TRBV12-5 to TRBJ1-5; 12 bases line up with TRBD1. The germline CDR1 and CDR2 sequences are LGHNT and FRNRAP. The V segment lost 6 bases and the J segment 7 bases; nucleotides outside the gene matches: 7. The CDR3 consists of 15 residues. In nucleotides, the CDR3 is TGTGCTAGTGGGCCGGGACAGGGGGCATCACAGCCCCAGCATTTT. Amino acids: CASGPGQGASQPQHF.

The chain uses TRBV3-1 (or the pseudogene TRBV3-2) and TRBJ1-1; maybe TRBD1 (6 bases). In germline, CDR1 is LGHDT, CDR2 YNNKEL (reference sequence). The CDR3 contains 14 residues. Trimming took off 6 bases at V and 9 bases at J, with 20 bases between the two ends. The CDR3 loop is CASSLGWQGNQAFF. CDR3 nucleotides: TGTGCCAGCAGTCTAGGGTGGCAGGGGAATCAAGCTTTCTTT.

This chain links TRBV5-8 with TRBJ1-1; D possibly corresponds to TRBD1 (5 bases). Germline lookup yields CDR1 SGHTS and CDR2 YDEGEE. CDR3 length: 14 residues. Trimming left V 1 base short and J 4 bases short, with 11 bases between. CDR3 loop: CASSLIGAGTEAFF. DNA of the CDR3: TGTGCCAGCAGCTTGATAGGGGCTGGCACTGAAGCTTTCTTT.

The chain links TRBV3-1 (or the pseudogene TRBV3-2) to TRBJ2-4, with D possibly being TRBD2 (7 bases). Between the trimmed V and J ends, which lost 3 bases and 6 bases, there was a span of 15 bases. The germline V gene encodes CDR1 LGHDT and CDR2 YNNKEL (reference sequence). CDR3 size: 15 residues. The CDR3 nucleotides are TGTGCCAGCAGCCATGGGGGGGCCTCTGTAAACATTCAGTACTTC. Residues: CASSHGGASVNIQYF.

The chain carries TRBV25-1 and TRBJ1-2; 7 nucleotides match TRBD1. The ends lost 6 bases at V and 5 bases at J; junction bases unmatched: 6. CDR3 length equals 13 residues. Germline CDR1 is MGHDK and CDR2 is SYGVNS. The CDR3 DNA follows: TGTGCCAGCAGCACAGGGGTGTTGTATGGCTACACCTTC. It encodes CASSTGVLYGYTF.

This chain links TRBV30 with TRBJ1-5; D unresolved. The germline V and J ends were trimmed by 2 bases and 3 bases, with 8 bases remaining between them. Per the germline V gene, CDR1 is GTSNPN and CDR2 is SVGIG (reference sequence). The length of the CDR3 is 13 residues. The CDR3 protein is CAWSSGNNQPQHF. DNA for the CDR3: TGTGCCTGGAGTTCCGGGAACAATCAGCCCCAGCATTTT.

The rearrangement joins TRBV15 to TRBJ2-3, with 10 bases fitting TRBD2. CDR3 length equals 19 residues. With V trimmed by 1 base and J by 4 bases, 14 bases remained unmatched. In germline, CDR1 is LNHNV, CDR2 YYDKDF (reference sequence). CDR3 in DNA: TGTGCCACCAGCAGAGGGGTCGGAGGGGCTAGCGGGAGATCAGATACGCAGTATTTT. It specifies CATSRGVGGASGRSDTQYF.

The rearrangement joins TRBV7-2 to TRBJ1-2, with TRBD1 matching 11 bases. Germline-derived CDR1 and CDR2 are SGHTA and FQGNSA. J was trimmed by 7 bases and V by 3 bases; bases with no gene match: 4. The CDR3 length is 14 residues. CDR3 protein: CASSLGQGEPGYTF. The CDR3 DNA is TGTGCCAGCAGCTTGGGACAGGGGGAACCTGGCTACACCTTC.

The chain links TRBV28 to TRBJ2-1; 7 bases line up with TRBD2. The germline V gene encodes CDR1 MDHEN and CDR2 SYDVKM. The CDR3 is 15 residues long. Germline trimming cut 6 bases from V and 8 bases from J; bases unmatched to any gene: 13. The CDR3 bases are TGTGCCAGCAGCGCTCCGGCCTGGGAGGGGTATGAGCAGTTCTTC. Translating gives CASSAPAWEGYEQFF.

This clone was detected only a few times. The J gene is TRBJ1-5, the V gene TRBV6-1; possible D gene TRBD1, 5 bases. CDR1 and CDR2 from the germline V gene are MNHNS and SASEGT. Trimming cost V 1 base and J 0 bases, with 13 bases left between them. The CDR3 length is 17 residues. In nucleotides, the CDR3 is TGTGCCAGCAGTGAAGTCGGGAGGGGCAATAGCAATCAGCCCCAGCATTTT. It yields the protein CASSEVGRGNSNQPQHF.